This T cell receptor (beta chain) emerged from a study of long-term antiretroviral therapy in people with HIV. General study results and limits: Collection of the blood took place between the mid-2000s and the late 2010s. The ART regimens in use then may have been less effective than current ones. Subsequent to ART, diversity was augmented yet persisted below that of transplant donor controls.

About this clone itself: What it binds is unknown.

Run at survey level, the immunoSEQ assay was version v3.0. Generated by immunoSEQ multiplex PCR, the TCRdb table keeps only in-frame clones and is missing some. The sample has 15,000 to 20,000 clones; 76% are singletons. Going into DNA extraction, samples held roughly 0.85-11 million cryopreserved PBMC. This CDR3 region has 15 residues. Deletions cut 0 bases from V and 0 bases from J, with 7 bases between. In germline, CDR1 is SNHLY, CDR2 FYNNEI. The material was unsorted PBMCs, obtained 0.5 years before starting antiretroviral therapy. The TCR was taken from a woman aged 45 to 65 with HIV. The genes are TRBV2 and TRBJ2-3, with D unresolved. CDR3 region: CASSEALGSTDTQYF. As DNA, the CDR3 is TGTGCCAGCAGTGAAGCGCTCGGGAGCACAGATACGCAGTATTTT.